This note documents a single TCR beta chain sequence. As yet, its antigen is unknown. Through 5' RACE with UMI labels, the TRB cDNA libraries were prepared. From the 5' RACE reads, TCRdb lists one entry per CDR3 protein and no DNA. The sample table sets out about 120,000 distinct CDR3 sequences. The data were obtained in a study of CXCR3-negative and CXCR3-positive naive CD8 T cells. Study-level results: Comparison of naive CXCR3-negative and CXCR3-positive cells revealed similar TRBV-TRBJ usage, while memory cells differed. Naive subsets had comparable surface CD5, so TRB CDR3 properties gauged TCR strength. A higher hydrophobicity marked the TRB CDR3s of CXCR3-positive naive cells versus CXCR3-negative naive cells. Relative to memory CD8+ cells, whose diversity was much lower, both naive subsets had comparably high diversity.

The source of this sequence is a human donor in good health. Some clones in this sample may be carry-over from other donors' samples. Material: naive CXCR3+ CD8+ T cells from blood. The subset: CD45RO-CCR7+CD27+CD95- naive CD8+ T cells expressing CXCR3 (TNR3+).

The CDR3 region is CASSPFDSGANVLTF. This chain uses TRBV12-3 or TRBV12-4 with TRBJ2-6. The CDR3 sequence is 15 residues long.